Included here is one TCR beta chain sequence, with context. This sample is drawn from a study of blood T cell repertoires in COVID-19. This CDR3 spans 16 amino acids. Cohorts were determined from participant-reported clinical history. The data were produced by immunoSEQ multiplex PCR, yet TCRdb's version contains in-frame clones alone and is incomplete. The sample includes some 270,000 clones, around 85% seen only once; the top ten take more than 3.5%. The chain links TRBV21-1 to TRBJ1-2; the table's D call, TRBD1, was not checked against the DNA. TRBV21-1 is assigned pseudogene status. Material: PBMCs or T cells enriched from blood (not recorded which). The clonotype originates from a woman under 40 who had recovered from COVID-19. CDR3 region: CASTPGQGGHNYGYTF. The CDR3 DNA follows: TGTGCCAGCACCCCGGGACAGGGAGGGCATAACTATGGCTACACCTTC.